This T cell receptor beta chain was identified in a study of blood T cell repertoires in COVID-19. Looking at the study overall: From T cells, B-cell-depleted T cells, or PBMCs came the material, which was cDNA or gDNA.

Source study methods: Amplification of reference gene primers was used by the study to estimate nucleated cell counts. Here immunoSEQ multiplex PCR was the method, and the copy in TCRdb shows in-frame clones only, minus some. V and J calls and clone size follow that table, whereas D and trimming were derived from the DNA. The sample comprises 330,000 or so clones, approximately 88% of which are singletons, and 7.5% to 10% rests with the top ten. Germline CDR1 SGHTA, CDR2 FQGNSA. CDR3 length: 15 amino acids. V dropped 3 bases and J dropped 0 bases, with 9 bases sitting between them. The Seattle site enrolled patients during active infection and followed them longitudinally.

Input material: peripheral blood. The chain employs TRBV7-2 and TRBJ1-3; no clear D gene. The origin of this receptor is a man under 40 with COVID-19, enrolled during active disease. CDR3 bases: TGTGCCAGCAGCTTCTACCCTCCCTCTGGAAACACCATATATTTT. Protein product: CASSFYPPSGNTIYF. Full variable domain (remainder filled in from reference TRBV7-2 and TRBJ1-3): GAGVSQSPSNKVTEKGKDVELRCDPISGHTALYWYRQSLGQGLEFLIYFQGNSAPDKSGLPSDRFSAERTGGSVSTLTIQRTQQEDSAVYLCASSFYPPSGNTIYFGEGSWLTVV.